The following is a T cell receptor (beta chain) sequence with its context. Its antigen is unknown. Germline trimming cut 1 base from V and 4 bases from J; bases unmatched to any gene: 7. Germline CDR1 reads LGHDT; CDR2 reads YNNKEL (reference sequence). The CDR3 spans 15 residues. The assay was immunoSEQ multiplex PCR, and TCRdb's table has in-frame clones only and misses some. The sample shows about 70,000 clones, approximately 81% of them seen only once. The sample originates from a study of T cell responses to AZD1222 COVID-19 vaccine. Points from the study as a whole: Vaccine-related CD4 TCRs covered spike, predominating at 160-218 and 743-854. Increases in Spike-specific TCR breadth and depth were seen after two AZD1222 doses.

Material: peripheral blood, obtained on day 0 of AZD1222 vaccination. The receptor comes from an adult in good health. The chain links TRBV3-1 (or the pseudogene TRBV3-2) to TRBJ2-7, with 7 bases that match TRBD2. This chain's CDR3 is CASSQAGGGAYEQYF. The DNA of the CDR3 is TGTGCCAGCAGCCAAGCGGGCGGGGGAGCATACGAGCAGTACTTC.